This entry describes one TCR beta chain. Its antigen is not known. Time point meaning: patch test 1, 2 weeks after DPC sensitization. Stated treatment: therapeutic diphenylcyclopropenone sensitization with weekly scalp DPC. V was trimmed by 4 bases and J by 8 bases, leaving 2 bases between them. CDR3 length equals 8 residues. Germline values: CDR1 DFQATT, CDR2 SNEGSKA (reference sequence). This record comes from a study of human T cells and chemical hapten exposure. TCRdb redid the calling of the RACE reads with MiXCR, one entry per CDR3 protein. The table has 65,000 to 95,000 distinct CDR3 sequences, 12% seen once. Overall study findings and caveats: Among TCRs, those above 1 in 1000 frequency were unaffected by DPC sensitization. Versus controls, expanded TCRs had significantly more large CDR3 similarity clusters.

The sample in question was whole blood, obtained in connection with sensitization to the hapten diphenylcyclopropenone (DPC). The chain joins TRBV20-1 to TRBJ1-2, with D hard to call. The clonotype was recovered from an older woman with alopecia areata. Some clones in this sample may be carry-over from other donors' samples. The CDR3 DNA reads TGCAGTGCTAACGGCTACACCTTC. Residues: CSANGYTF.